This T cell receptor beta chain was captured by sequencing in a study of memory CD4+ T cells and cytomegalovirus serostatus. Study-level results: Repertoires predicted CMV serostatus with median bootstrapped AUC of 0.95. Of 150 to 200 reported CMV TCRbeta sequences, under 70 were found in memory CD4+ repertoires.

A remark on this clone: Its matching antigen is unknown.

Single viable CD3+CD4+CD8-CD45RO+ cells were sorted as the memory CD4+ T cells. Germline CDR1 MDHEN, CDR2 SYDVKM. Germline trimming cut 7 bases from V and 6 bases from J; bases unmatched to any gene: 12. This CDR3 region has 15 residues. Authors' analysis steps: After removing out-of-frame reads, 2 million to 2.5 million distinct TCRbeta sequences remained. The protocol was immunoSEQ multiplex PCR, while the TCRdb copy is restricted to in-frame clones and leaves out a portion. That table is the source of V, J and clone size, and D and trimming were worked out from the DNA. The sample lists approximately 88,000 clones, roughly 80% occurring once.

The sequence was obtained from an adult in good health and CMV-seropositive. The chain is built from TRBV28 and TRBJ2-3; TRBD2 aligns across 8 bases. Input material: memory CD4+ T cells from blood. CDR3 protein: CASKGYHGRGDTQYF. CDR3 DNA: TGTGCCAGCAAGGGCTATCACGGGAGGGGGGATACGCAGTATTTT.